This T cell receptor (beta chain) was captured by sequencing in a study of cytomegalovirus exposure and HLA in healthy donors. About the study: Among about 179 million T cells, an earlier analysis found 117 million unique TCR beta sequences.

Trimming removed 2 bases from V and 2 bases from J, with 12 bases in between. The CDR3 is 15 amino acids. The germline CDR1 and CDR2 sequences are SGHNT and YYREEE (reference sequence). Regarding the study as a whole: As immune exposure information, only CMV serostatus was available. V- and J-gene trimming in TCR beta was tied to a missense DCLRE1C variant by an analysis performed later.

Worth noting for this clone: Antigen unknown.

Primers included in the PCR were 60 Vbeta and 13 Jbeta primers. Some clones are missing from TCRdb's copy, which holds only in-frame ones; the method was immunoSEQ multiplex PCR. The sample's table shows some 130,000 clones. Input material: PBMCs. This sequence joins TRBV5-4 and TRBJ2-3; TRBD2 might be the D (6 bases). The TCR originated in a man younger than 30 in good health and CMV-seronegative. The CDR3 DNA is TGTGCCAGCAGCTTACCCGGACTACCCACAGATACGCAGTATTTT. It yields the protein CASSLPGLPTDTQYF.